This T cell receptor beta chain was identified during a study of blood T cell repertoires in COVID-19. Produced via immunoSEQ multiplex PCR; TCRdb's table is partial and in-frame only. Among 230,000 or so clones, 89% were seen once, and the ten largest hold about 4.6%. The V and J ends lost 4 bases and 8 bases respectively, with 14 bases between them. The germline V gene has CDR1 SGHAT and CDR2 FQNNGV. The CDR3 covers 14 residues. The genes are TRBV11-2 and TRBJ1-4; D not resolved. This clonotype was sampled from a woman aged 40 to 50 who had recovered from COVID-19. Material for sequencing was peripheral blood. The CDR3 sequence is CASSSRTEREKLFF. The DNA of the CDR3 is TGTGCCAGCAGCTCTCGGACGGAGCGGGAAAAACTGTTTTTT.